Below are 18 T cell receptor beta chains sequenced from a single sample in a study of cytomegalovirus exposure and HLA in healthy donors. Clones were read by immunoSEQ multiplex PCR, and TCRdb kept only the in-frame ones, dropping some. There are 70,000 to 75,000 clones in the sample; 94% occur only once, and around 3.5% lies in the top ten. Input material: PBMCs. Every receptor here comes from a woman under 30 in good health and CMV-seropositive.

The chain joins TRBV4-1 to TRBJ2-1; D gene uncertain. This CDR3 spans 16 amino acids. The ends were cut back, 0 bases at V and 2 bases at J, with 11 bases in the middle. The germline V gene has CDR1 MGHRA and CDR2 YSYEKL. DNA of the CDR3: TGCGCCAGCAGCCAAGAGATAATTGAGGCCTACAATGAGCAGTTCTTC. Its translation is CASSQEIIEAYNEQFF.

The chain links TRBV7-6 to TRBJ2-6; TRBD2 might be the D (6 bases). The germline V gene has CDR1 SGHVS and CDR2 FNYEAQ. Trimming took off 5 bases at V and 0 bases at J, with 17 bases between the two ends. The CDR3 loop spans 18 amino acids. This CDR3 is CASSPVQAGGSGANVLTF. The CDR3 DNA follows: TGTGCCAGCAGCCCCGTGCAAGCCGGGGGCTCTGGGGCCAACGTCCTGACTTTC.

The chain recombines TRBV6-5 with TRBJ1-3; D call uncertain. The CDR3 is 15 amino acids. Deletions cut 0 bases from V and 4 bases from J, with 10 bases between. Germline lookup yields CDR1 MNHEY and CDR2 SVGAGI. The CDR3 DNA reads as TGTGCCAGCAGTTACTCGGCCGGGTTCGGAAACACCATATATTTT. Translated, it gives CASSYSAGFGNTIYF.

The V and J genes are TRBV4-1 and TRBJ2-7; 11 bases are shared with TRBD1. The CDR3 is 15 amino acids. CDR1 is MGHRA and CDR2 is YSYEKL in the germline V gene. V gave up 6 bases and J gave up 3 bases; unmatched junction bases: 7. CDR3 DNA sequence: TGCGCCAGCAGGATTGGGACAGGGGGAAACTACGAGCAGTACTTC. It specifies CASRIGTGGNYEQYF.

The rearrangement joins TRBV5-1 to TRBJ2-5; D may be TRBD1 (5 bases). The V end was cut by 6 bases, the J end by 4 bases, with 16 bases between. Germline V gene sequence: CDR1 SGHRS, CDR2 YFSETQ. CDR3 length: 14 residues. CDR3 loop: CASTDRQTLETQYF. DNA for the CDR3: TGCGCCAGCACCGACCGACAGACCCTAGAGACCCAGTACTTC.

CDR3 coding DNA: TGTGCCAGCAGTTGGAAGGGGGTGACTGAAGCTTTCTTT. Protein: CASSWKGVTEAFF. The rearrangement uses TRBV6-6 and TRBJ1-1; TRBD1 might be the D (6 bases). The V gene lost 4 bases and the J gene lost 5 bases, with 11 bases spanning the gap. The germline V gene encodes CDR1 MNHNY and CDR2 SVGAGI (reference sequence). This CDR3 contains 13 residues.

The CDR3 DNA reads TGTGCCAGCAGTTCCCGACAGGGGGACGAACGGGGGACCGGGGAGCTGTTTTTT. This sequence encodes CASSSRQGDERGTGELFF. This chain joins TRBV28 and TRBJ2-2, with 9 bases that match TRBD1. Germline V lookup: CDR1 MDHEN, CDR2 SYDVKM. Losses at the gene ends were 4 bases for V and 5 bases for J; bases not matched to a gene: 14. This CDR3 region has 18 residues.

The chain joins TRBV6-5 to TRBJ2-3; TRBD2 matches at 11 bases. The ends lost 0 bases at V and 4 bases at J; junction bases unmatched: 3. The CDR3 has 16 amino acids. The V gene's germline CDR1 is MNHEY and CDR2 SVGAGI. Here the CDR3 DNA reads TGTGCCAGCAGTTACTCGATAGCGGGAGGGGCAGATACGCAGTATTTT. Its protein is CASSYSIAGGADTQYF.

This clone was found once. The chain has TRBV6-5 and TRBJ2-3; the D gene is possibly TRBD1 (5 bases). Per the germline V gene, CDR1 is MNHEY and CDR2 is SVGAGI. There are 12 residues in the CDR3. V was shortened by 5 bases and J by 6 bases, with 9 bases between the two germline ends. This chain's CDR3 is CASSQYRDTQYF. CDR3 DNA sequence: TGTGCCAGCAGTCAATACAGGGATACGCAGTATTTT.

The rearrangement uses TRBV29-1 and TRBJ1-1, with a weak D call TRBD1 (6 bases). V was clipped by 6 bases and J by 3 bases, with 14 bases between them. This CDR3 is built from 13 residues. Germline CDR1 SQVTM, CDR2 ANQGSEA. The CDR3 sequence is CSVNTGYYTEAFF. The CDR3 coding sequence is TGCAGCGTCAATACAGGGTATTACACTGAAGCTTTCTTT.

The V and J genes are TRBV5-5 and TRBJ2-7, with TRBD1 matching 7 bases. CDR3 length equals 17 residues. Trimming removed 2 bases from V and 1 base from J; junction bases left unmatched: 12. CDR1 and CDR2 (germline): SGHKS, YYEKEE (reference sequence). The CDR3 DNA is TGTGCCAGCAGCTTCGTTAGGGCCGGGACAGTGTCCTACGAGCAGTACTTC. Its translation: CASSFVRAGTVSYEQYF.

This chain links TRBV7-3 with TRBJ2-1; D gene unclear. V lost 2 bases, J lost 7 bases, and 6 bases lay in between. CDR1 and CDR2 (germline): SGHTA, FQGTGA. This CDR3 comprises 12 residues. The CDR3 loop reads CASSLYGNEQFF. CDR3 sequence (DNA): TGTGCCAGCAGCTTATACGGTAATGAGCAGTTCTTC.

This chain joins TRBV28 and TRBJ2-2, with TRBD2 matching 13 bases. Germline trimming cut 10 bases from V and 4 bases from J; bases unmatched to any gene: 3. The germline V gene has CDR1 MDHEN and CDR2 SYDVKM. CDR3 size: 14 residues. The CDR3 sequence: CATRLAGGTGELFF. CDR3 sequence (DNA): TGTGCCACCCGACTAGCGGGAGGCACCGGGGAGCTGTTTTTT.

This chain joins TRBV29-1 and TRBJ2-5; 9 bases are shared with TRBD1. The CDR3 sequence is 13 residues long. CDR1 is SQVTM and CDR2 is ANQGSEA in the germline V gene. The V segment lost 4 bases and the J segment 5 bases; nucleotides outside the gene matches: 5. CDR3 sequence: CSVVGTGWETQYF. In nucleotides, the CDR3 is TGCAGCGTTGTTGGGACAGGGTGGGAGACCCAGTACTTC.

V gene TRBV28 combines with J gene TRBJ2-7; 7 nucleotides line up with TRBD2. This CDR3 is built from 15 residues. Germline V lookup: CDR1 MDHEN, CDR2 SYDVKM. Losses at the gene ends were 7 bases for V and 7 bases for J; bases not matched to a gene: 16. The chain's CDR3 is CASKPQGREHGEQYF. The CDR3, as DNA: TGTGCCAGCAAGCCCCAAGGGCGGGAGCACGGGGAGCAGTACTTC. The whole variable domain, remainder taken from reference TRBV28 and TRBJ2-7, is DVKVTQSSRYLVKRTGEKVFLECVQDMDHENMFWYRQDPGLGLRLIYFSYDVKMKEKGDIPEGYSVSREKKERFSLILESASTNQTSMYLCASKPQGREHGEQYFGPGTRLTVT.

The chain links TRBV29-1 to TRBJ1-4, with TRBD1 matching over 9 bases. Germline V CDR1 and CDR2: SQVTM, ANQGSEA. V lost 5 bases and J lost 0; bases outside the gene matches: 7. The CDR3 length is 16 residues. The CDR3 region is CSVMDRGGATNEKLFF. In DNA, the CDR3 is TGCAGCGTTATGGACAGGGGAGGGGCAACTAATGAAAAACTGTTTTTT.

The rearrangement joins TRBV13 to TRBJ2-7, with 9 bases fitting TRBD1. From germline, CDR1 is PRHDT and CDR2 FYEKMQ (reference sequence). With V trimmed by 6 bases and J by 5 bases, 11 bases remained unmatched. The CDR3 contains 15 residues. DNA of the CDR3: TGTGCCAGCAGGGAGTCTGGACAGGGGTTCCACGAGCAGTACTTC. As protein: CASRESGQGFHEQYF.

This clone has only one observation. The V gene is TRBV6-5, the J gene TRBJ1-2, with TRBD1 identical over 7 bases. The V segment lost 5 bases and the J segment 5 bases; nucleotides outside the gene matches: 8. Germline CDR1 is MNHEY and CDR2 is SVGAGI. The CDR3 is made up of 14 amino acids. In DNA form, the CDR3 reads TGTGCCAGCAGTCAAGACAGGGTGCGGTATGGCTACACCTTC. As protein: CASSQDRVRYGYTF.